This entry lists 28 T cell receptor beta chains sequenced from one sample in a study of blood T cells in healthy people across ages. A sample-barcoded 5' primer and a J-beta primer mix were used in a second PCR of roughly 6 to 12 cycles. TCRdb fed the 5' RACE reads into MiXCR, producing one record per CDR3 protein. The sample carries 1.5 million to 2 million distinct CDR3 sequences, 39% recorded once. The specimen sequenced was blood. The receptors originated from a human donor in good health.

A single count supports this clonotype. The genes are TRBV10-3 and TRBJ2-3; D unclear. Germline CDR1 is ENHRY and CDR2 is SYGVKD. The CDR3 spans 15 residues. Trimming shortened V by 5 bases and J by 4 bases, and 16 bases separated the two germline ends. In nucleotides, the CDR3 is TGTGCCATCAGTCCCCGGGCCGTCGCCTCAGATACGCAGTATTTT. This gives the protein CAISPRAVASDTQYF.

The chain combines TRBV7-2 with TRBJ2-1, with 8 bases identical to TRBD2. Trimming took 4 bases from V and 6 from J; bases not matched to a gene: 11. The CDR3 has 16 amino acids. Germline V gene data show CDR1 as SGHTA and CDR2 as FQGNSA. Here the CDR3 reads CASSSVRLARANEQFF. CDR3 bases: TGTGCCAGCAGCTCCGTACGACTAGCGAGGGCCAATGAGCAGTTCTTC. Together with reference TRBV7-2 and TRBJ2-1, the CDR3 gives the full variable domain: GAGVSQSPSNKVTEKGKDVELRCDPISGHTALYWYRQSLGQGLEFLIYFQGNSAPDKSGLPSDRFSAERTGGSVSTLTIQRTQQEDSAVYLCASSSVRLARANEQFFGPGTRLTVL.

The chain is built from TRBV7-9 and TRBJ2-7, with 9 bases fitting TRBD1. The V gene's germline CDR1 is SEHNR and CDR2 FQNEAQ (reference sequence). Trimming took 3 bases from V and 6 from J; bases not matched to a gene: 15. The CDR3 length is 17 residues. Written as DNA, the CDR3 is TGTGCCAGCAGCTTGGGAGTTGGGACAGGGATCGATCTCGAGCAGTACTTC. It codes for CASSLGVGTGIDLEQYF.

Notes on this clonotype: Relative to the germline gene, one junction end is altered; a read error may explain this. The rearrangement joins TRBV7-2 to TRBJ2-5, with 7 bases fitting TRBD2. The J call may not be correct, given that the DNA end is closer to TRBJ2-7. The CDR3 has 15 residues. Germline assignment: CDR1 SGHTA and CDR2 FQGNSA. The CDR3, as DNA: TGTGCCAGCTCATACTATGGGAGGGCTTCCTCCGAGCAGTACTTC. Its protein product is CASSYYGRASSEQYF.

Only a few counts were recorded for this clonotype. This chain connects TRBV28 to TRBJ1-4; D is uncertain. Looked up from germline, CDR1 is MDHEN and CDR2 is SYDVKM. There are 15 residues in the CDR3. Trimming shortened V by 5 bases and J by 4 bases, and 14 bases separated the two germline ends. CDR3 residues: CASSANGEDNEKLFF. In DNA form, the CDR3 reads TGTGCCAGCAGTGCCAACGGAGAGGATAATGAAAAACTGTTTTTT.

This clonotype was counted between two and nine times. The junction departs from the called germline gene at one end, perhaps through a read error. This chain joins TRBV11-2 and TRBJ2-2; possibly TRBD2 for D (6 bases). The CDR3 covers 14 residues. Germline CDR1 reads SGHAT; CDR2 reads FQNNGV. CDR3 sequence (DNA): TGTGCCAGCAAGGGGACTGCGAACACTGGGGAGCTGTTTTTT. It specifies CASKGTANTGELFF.

The V and J genes are TRBV29-1 and TRBJ2-3, with 13 bases matching TRBD2. CDR1 is SQVTM, CDR2 ANQGSEA, per germline. The CDR3 totals 14 residues. The V and J ends lost 7 bases and 5 bases, in that order; junction bases with no gene match: 6. Here the CDR3 reads CSDLGLAGRDTQYF. DNA of the CDR3: TGCAGCGATTTGGGACTAGCGGGGCGAGATACGCAGTATTTT.

This clonotype appeared a few times. CDR3 sequence: CSTRALGTEAFF. The CDR3 nucleotides are TGCAGCACCCGGGCCCTGGGGACTGAAGCTTTCTTT. The gene calls are TRBV29-1 and TRBJ1-1; D unresolved. Germline lookup yields CDR1 SQVTM and CDR2 ANQGSEA. There are 12 residues in the CDR3. Deletions cut 8 bases from V and 5 bases from J, with 15 bases between.

The chain is built from TRBV20-1 and TRBJ2-3; tentatively, D is TRBD2 (5 bases). CDR3 length equals 13 residues. Germline V gene sequence: CDR1 DFQATT, CDR2 SNEGSKA (reference sequence). Trimming stripped 7 bases from V and 0 bases from J, with 11 bases between. CDR3 protein: CSVQRRSTDTQYF. As DNA, the CDR3 is TGCAGTGTGCAGCGGAGAAGCACAGATACGCAGTATTTT.

Comments on this clonotype: Lacking the conserved final phenylalanine or tryptophan, this CDR3 likely reflects a read error. The DNA is omitted, as the CDR3 cannot be located on it reliably, and the CDR3 follows TCRdb's listing. V gene TRBV9 combines with J gene TRBJ1-2; the tabulated D call, TRBD1, remains unverified against the DNA. The germline gives CDR1 SGDLS, CDR2 YYNGEE. The CDR3 totals 12 residues, both ends included. The CDR3 protein is CASSGSNRDIEV.

The table lists this clonotype with a few counts. V usage is TRBV2 and J usage is TRBJ1-1; D uncertain. There are 13 residues in the CDR3. Trimming stripped 4 bases from V and 7 bases from J, with 13 bases between. Germline CDR1 is SNHLY and CDR2 is FYNNEI. Here the CDR3 DNA reads TGTGCCAGCAGTGGGGGTGGGCAGAGTGAAGCTTTCTTT. Translated: CASSGGGQSEAFF. Using reference TRBV2 and TRBJ1-1 for the parts outside the CDR3, the full variable domain is EPEVTQTPSHQVTQMGQEVILRCVPISNHLYFYWYRQILGQKVEFLVSFYNNEISEKSEIFDDQFSVERPDGSNFTLKIRSTKLEDSAMYFCASSGGGQSEAFFGQGTRLTVV.

Only a few counts were recorded for this clonotype. The genes are TRBV20-1 and TRBJ1-2; 7 nucleotides match TRBD1. The CDR3 covers 15 residues. V shed 6 bases, J shed 3 bases, and the junction held 13 bases outside the gene matches. Germline V gives CDR1 DFQATT, CDR2 SNEGSKA (reference sequence). CDR3 protein: CSARDRDQPYYGYTF. Written as DNA, the CDR3 is TGCAGTGCCCGTGACAGGGATCAACCGTACTATGGCTACACCTTC.

The J gene is TRBJ2-3, the V gene TRBV12-3 or TRBV12-4; 7 nucleotides match TRBD1. The V gene end was trimmed by 4 bases and the J gene end by 0 bases; junction bases not matched to a gene: 4. The CDR3 spans 15 residues. CDR3 region: CASSWDRTSTDTQYF. Written as DNA, the CDR3 is TGTGCCAGCAGTTGGGACAGAACTAGCACAGATACGCAGTATTTT.

The chain carries TRBV7-2 and TRBJ1-2; maybe TRBD1 (5 bases). This CDR3 has 14 residues. Germline V gene data show CDR1 as SGHTA and CDR2 as FQGNSA. V dropped 4 bases and J dropped 6 bases, with 15 bases sitting between them. In DNA, the CDR3 is TGTGCCAGCAGCTCATGGACTGAAGGGGATGGCTACACCTTC. Residues: CASSSWTEGDGYTF.

This clonotype was detected a few times. The chain has TRBV25-1 and TRBJ1-2; 9 bases are shared with TRBD1. This CDR3 has 15 residues. Germline lookup yields CDR1 MGHDK and CDR2 SYGVNS. V lost 2 bases, J lost 4 bases, and 5 bases stayed unmatched. The CDR3 nucleotides read TGTGCCAGCAGTGAAGGGACAGGGTTGTTCTATGGCTACACCTTC. Translating it yields CASSEGTGLFYGYTF.

With respect to this clonotype: The junction differs from germline at one of its ends, possibly a read error. This sequence joins TRBV9 and TRBJ2-1; D is perhaps TRBD1 (5 bases). This CDR3 is 19 amino acids long. Germline V gene sequence: CDR1 SGDLS, CDR2 YYNGEE. The CDR3 nucleotides read TGTGCCAGCAGCGATGGGGCTTGGAGCCGTACGAGCTCCCACAATGAGCAGTTCTTC. Translating it yields CASSDGAWSRTSSHNEQFF.

This sequence joins TRBV6-4 and TRBJ2-1; a possible D gene is TRBD1 (6 bases). The CDR3 covers 14 residues. CDR1 and CDR2 (germline): MRHNA, SNTAGT. The V gene lost 2 bases and the J gene lost 7 bases, with 12 bases spanning the gap. The CDR3 nucleotides read TGTGCCAGCAGTGACCCCGGACAGACAAATGAGCAGTTCTTC. The encoded protein is CASSDPGQTNEQFF.

This sequence joins TRBV30 and TRBJ1-2; the D is unclear. The CDR3 spans 12 residues. Per germline, CDR1 GTSNPN and CDR2 SVGIG (reference sequence). The V end was cut by 1 base, the J end by 4 bases, with 7 bases between. The DNA for the CDR3 is TGTGCCTGGAGTGACGGTGGCTATGGCTACACCTTC. It translates to CAWSDGGYGYTF.

V is TRBV4-3 and J is TRBJ2-3; the D gene is possibly TRBD1 (6 bases). This CDR3 comprises 16 residues. V gave up 0 bases and J gave up 2 bases, with 12 bases separating them. Germline values: CDR1 LGHNA, CDR2 YSLEER. CDR3 sequence reads: CASSQDLGQDTDTQYF. The CDR3 DNA reads TGCGCCAGCAGCCAAGATTTGGGACAAGACACAGATACGCAGTATTTT.

Concerning this clonotype: Its ends do not fully match the called genes, so a read error is possible. The DNA for the CDR3 is TGCAGTGCTAGAGATCCGGACAGGGGGGTCCACAATGAGCAGGTCTTC. This sequence encodes CSARDPDRGVHNEQVF. This chain connects TRBV20-1 to TRBJ2-1, with 10 bases fitting TRBD1. Germline V gene lookup returns CDR1 DFQATT and CDR2 SNEGSKA (reference sequence). This CDR3 is 16 amino acids long.

This chain connects TRBV27 to TRBJ2-3; 7 bases match TRBD2. The trim removed 6 bases at V and 4 bases at J, leaving 13 bases unmatched. Germline CDR1 and CDR2: MNHEY and SMNVEV (reference sequence). This CDR3 has 16 residues. Here the CDR3 DNA reads TGTGCCAGCAGCCCCGGACTAGACACGACCCCAGATACGCAGTATTTT. Translated, it gives CASSPGLDTTPDTQYF.

This clonotype was seen only a few times. The chain carries TRBV20-1 and TRBJ2-4; D possibly uses TRBD1 or TRBD2 (5 bases each). V lost 1 base to trimming and J lost 13 bases, with 26 bases between them. This CDR3 has 16 residues. Germline assignment: CDR1 DFQATT and CDR2 SNEGSKA (reference sequence). For the CDR3, the DNA is TGCAGTGCTAGAGGAGCAACCGGGGCAGTCTACAATGAGCAGTACTTC. The encoded protein is CSARGATGAVYNEQYF.

The chain recombines TRBV12-3 or TRBV12-4 with TRBJ1-2; D gene unclear. The CDR3 spans 13 residues. Trimming took off 6 bases at V and 8 bases at J, with 16 bases between the two ends. The CDR3 DNA reads TGTGCCAGCAGCCCCGGGTCCCGAGGGGGCTACACCTTC. Translating it yields CASSPGSRGGYTF.

This clonotype was picked up a small number of times. The chain has TRBV7-3 and TRBJ2-2; 7 bases match TRBD1. Germline assignment: CDR1 SGHTA and CDR2 FQGTGA. This CDR3 spans 16 amino acids. V lost 6 bases to trimming and J lost 0 bases; unmatched junction nucleotides: 7. CDR3 loop: CASSPMTGSNTGELFF. The CDR3 DNA sequence: TGTGCCAGCAGTCCTATGACAGGGTCGAACACCGGGGAGCTGTTTTTT.

This clonotype showed up just a few times. The V gene is TRBV20-1, the J gene TRBJ2-3, with a possible D match to TRBD1 (5 bases). V lost 2 bases to trimming and J lost 0 bases, with 18 bases between them. Germline assignment: CDR1 DFQATT and CDR2 SNEGSKA (reference sequence). The length of the CDR3 is 17 residues. In DNA, the CDR3 is TGCAGTGCTAGACCCAACCCGACAGATTCGAGCACAGATACGCAGTATTTT. Translating it yields CSARPNPTDSSTDTQYF.

This chain links TRBV5-1 with TRBJ2-7, with 12 bases that match TRBD2. The J call is uncertain, as TRBJ2-5 better fits the DNA end. CDR1 SGHRS and CDR2 YFSETQ come from the germline V gene. This CDR3 has 17 residues. The CDR3 is CASSLALTSGGPETQYF. CDR3 sequence (DNA): TGCGCCAGCAGCTTGGCCCTGACTAGCGGGGGACCAGAGACCCAGTACTTC.

There are a few counts of this clonotype. This rearrangement joins TRBV15 to TRBJ1-5; tentative D call: TRBD1 (5 bases). This CDR3 has 17 amino acids. CDR1 and CDR2 (germline): LNHNV, YYDKDF (reference sequence). The V gene lost 8 bases and the J gene lost 0 bases, with 20 bases spanning the gap. CDR3 in amino acids: CATEQVSQVYSNQPQHF. The CDR3 DNA is TGTGCCACCGAACAGGTTTCTCAAGTTTATAGCAATCAGCCCCAGCATTTT.

This clonotype was recorded at least ten times. The chain couples TRBV6-1 to TRBJ1-1; no clear D. This CDR3 is 12 amino acids long. Trimming cost V 4 bases and J 7 bases, with 10 bases left between them. Germline-derived CDR1 and CDR2 are MNHNS and SASEGT. The CDR3 DNA follows: TGTGCCAGCAGTGTGTCGGGCGGTGAAGCTTTCTTT. It codes for CASSVSGGEAFF.